This is a list of T cell receptor beta chains from one sample in a study of cytomegalovirus exposure and HLA in healthy donors. TCRdb keeps only in-frame clones here, not all; method: immunoSEQ multiplex PCR. The top ten clones hold 4.5% to 6% of a sample with fewer than 150,000 clones, roughly three quarters of them seen once. Sequenced material: PBMCs. These receptors were collected from a woman aged 45 to 65 in good health and CMV-seronegative. Each CDR3 is given with its conserved first and last residue. D genes are given only for firm matches. Only part of the rows carry a size: once, few, many, or a class if the clone is expanded.

j_gene	d_gene	v_gene	abundance	CDR3nt	CDR3aa
TRBJ2-2	TRBD2	TRBV2	-	TGTGCCAGCAGTGAAAGGACTAGCGGGGCCGGGCAGTCCGGGGAGCTGTTTTTT	CASSERTSGAGQSGELFF
TRBJ1-4	-	TRBV28	-	TGTGCCAGCAGCACAGGAGCAACTAATGAAAAACTGTTTTTT	CASSTGATNEKLFF
TRBJ2-7	TRBD2	TRBV7-9	-	TGTTCCAGCAGCTTAGTAAGTCGCCTAGCGGAATTCTACGAGCAGTACTTC	CSSSLVSRLAEFYEQYF
TRBJ2-7	-	TRBV6-5	once	TGTGCCAGCAGTTACCCTCGGGGGTCCGAGCAGTACTTC	CASSYPRGSEQYF
TRBJ2-7	-	TRBV18	few	TGTGCCAGCTCACCGGGACTGCAGACCTACGAGCAGTACTTC	CASSPGLQTYEQYF
TRBJ1-1	-	TRBV2	-	TGTGCCAGCCGCGGGCAGATCGTCCCTGAAGCTTTCTTT	CASRGQIVPEAFF
TRBJ1-2	TRBD1	TRBV2	-	TGTGCCAGCAGTCAGGACAGGGCCTACGGCTACACCTTC	CASSQDRAYGYTF
TRBJ1-6	-	TRBV6-1	-	TGTGCCAGCAGTGCCACAGGGAGTTGGTCCTTTAATTCACCCCTCCACTTT	CASSATGSWSFNSPLHF
TRBJ1-1	-	TRBV6-5	-	TGTGCCAGCAGTTACAGCACAGGACCGAACACTGAAGCTTTCTTT	CASSYSTGPNTEAFF
TRBJ1-1	TRBD1	TRBV6-1	once	TGTGCCAGCAGTGAGGGGACAGGGGCGGGTGAAGCTTTCTTT	CASSEGTGAGEAFF
TRBJ2-2	TRBD2	TRBV5-1	-	TGCGCCAGCAGCTCGCTAGCGGGGGGTTCCACCGGGGAGCTGTTTTTT	CASSSLAGGSTGELFF
TRBJ2-1	TRBD1	TRBV10-3	-	TGTGCCATCACTCCGACAGGGGCCCTCTACAATGAGCAGTTCTTC	CAITPTGALYNEQFF
TRBJ1-2	-	TRBV9	-	TGTGCCAGCAGCGTACAAATAGGGAGCTATGGCTACACCTTC	CASSVQIGSYGYTF
TRBJ2-1	-	TRBV1	-	TGCACCAGCAGCCTTCCAGCGGGGTTATCCTACAATGAGCAGTTCTTC	CTSSLPAGLSYNEQFF
TRBJ1-1	TRBD1	TRBV25-1	-	TGTGCCAGCAGTGGTTACAGGGGCACTGAAGCTTTCTTT	CASSGYRGTEAFF
TRBJ2-1	TRBD1	TRBV5-5	-	TGTGCCAGCCGGAGGGACAGGGACTACAATGAGCAGTTCTTC	CASRRDRDYNEQFF
TRBJ2-3	TRBD1	TRBV29-1	-	TGCAGCGGAGGGACAGGGCGCACAGATACGCAGTATTTT	CSGGTGRTDTQYF
TRBJ2-7	TRBD1	TRBV30	-	TGTGCCTGGGACCGGGACAGGGGGTCTCCCTACGAGCAGTACTTC	CAWDRDRGSPYEQYF
TRBJ2-2	-	TRBV19	few	TGTGCCAGTACCCTCGGCGAGAGGGGGTGGAACACCGGGGAGCTGTTTTTT	CASTLGERGWNTGELFF